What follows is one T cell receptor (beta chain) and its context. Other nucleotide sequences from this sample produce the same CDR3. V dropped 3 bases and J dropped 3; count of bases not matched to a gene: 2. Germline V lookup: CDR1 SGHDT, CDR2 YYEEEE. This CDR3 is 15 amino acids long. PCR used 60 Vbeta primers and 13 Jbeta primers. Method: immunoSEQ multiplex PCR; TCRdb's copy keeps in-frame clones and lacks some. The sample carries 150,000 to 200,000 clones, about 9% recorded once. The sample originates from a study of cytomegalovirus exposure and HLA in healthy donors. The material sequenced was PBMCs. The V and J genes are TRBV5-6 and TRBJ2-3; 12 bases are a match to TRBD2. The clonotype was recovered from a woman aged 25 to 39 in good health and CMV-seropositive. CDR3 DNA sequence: TGTGCCAGCAGCTCCGGACTAGCGGGAACAGATACGCAGTATTTT. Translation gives CASSSGLAGTDTQYF.